The source of this TCR beta chain is a study of blood T cell repertoires in COVID-19. Study context: Italy, Spain and the United States were the sources of the convalescent and acute COVID-19 samples.

Assay used: immunoSEQ multiplex PCR; TCRdb lists only in-frame clones, some missing. The data hold under 250,000 clones, with about 87% observed a single time. Germline CDR1 MGHRA, CDR2 YSYEKL. The CDR3 is made up of 15 amino acids. Trimming cost V 3 bases and J 1 base, with 13 bases left between them. This clone was detected ten times or more. The chain uses TRBV4-1 and TRBJ2-7, with D possibly matching TRBD2 (6 bases). The receptor's source is a young woman who had been exposed to COVID-19. Material for sequencing was PBMCs or T cells enriched from blood (not recorded which). The CDR3 DNA is TGCGCCAGCAGCCAGTTCCCGGGACTGTCCTACGAGCAGTACTTC. Translating it yields CASSQFPGLSYEQYF.